The next 25 T cell receptor beta chains were all read from a single sample in a study of control samples from healthy donors and cancer patients (dated by TCRdb to between 2020 and 2021). Library creation used the immunoSEQ multiplex PCR assay. TCRdb obtained this table from immuneACCESS and retained in-frame rearrangements with V and J assigned. These tables miss some clones; where compared with another copy, unresolved V genes account for less than half of the shortfall, and the remainder is unexplained. Counted in this sample were 130,000 or so clones; roughly 94% of them appeared once. The ten largest make up less than 15% of the sample. Specimen: blood. The receptor set was obtained from a man in his forties or fifties in good health.

This clone was picked up one time. The V call is TRBV6-5, the J call TRBJ2-5, with 11 bases lining up with TRBD1. The V gene end was trimmed by 3 bases and the J gene end by 3 bases; junction bases not matched to a gene: 6. CDR1 MNHEY and CDR2 SVGAGI come from the germline V gene. The CDR3 is 16 residues long. The DNA of the CDR3 is TGTGCCAGCAGTTATAGGCTGGGACAGGGGGAAGAGACCCAGTACTTC. Its translation: CASSYRLGQGEETQYF.

This rearrangement joins TRBV6-5 to TRBJ1-2; D unclear. Trimming left V 4 bases short and J 4 bases short, with 16 bases between. This CDR3 region has 15 residues. Per germline, CDR1 MNHEY and CDR2 SVGAGI. The CDR3 DNA follows: TGTGCCAGCAGTTCGGGTGTAAAACGGTTCTATGGCTACACCTTC. As protein: CASSSGVKRFYGYTF.

The chain recombines TRBV27 with TRBJ2-3, with 8 bases fitting TRBD2. The CDR3 extends over 14 amino acids. Germline CDR1 is MNHEY and CDR2 is SMNVEV (reference sequence). V dropped 8 bases and J dropped 6; count of bases not matched to a gene: 10. Here the CDR3 DNA reads TGTGCCAGCGGATTGGGACTAGTGCCTGATACGCAGTATTTT. This gives the protein CASGLGLVPDTQYF.

The V and J genes are TRBV6-5 and TRBJ1-2; D unclear. Germline CDR1 and CDR2: MNHEY and SVGAGI. The CDR3 runs 14 residues. V lost 8 bases to trimming and J lost 3 bases, with 16 bases between them. The DNA of the CDR3 is TGTGCCAGCCTGCCTTGGACGGACTACTATGGCTACACCTTC. Its protein is CASLPWTDYYGYTF.

The V and J genes are TRBV7-9 and TRBJ1-2; possible D gene TRBD1, 5 bases. V lost 3 bases and J lost 8, with 13 bases in between. The CDR3 loop spans 13 amino acids. Looked up from germline, CDR1 is SEHNR and CDR2 is FQNEAQ (reference sequence). The CDR3 coding sequence is TGTGCCAGCAGCTTTGGGACGGCTTGGGGCTACACCTTC. Encoded protein: CASSFGTAWGYTF.

The J gene is TRBJ2-7, the V gene TRBV6-6; D unclear. CDR1 and CDR2 from the germline V gene are MNHNY and SVGAGI (reference sequence). This CDR3 comprises 15 residues. Trimming cost V 6 bases and J 0 bases, with 15 bases left between them. The CDR3 sequence is CASRPTELSSYEQYF. As DNA, the CDR3 is TGTGCCAGCAGGCCTACCGAACTGAGCTCCTACGAGCAGTACTTC.

Notes on this clone: Other DNA sequences of this sample code for an identical CDR3. V gene TRBV7-3 combines with J gene TRBJ2-5; D may be TRBD1 or TRBD2 (6 bases each). V dropped 3 bases and J dropped 2 bases, with 10 bases sitting between them. The germline gives CDR1 SGHTA, CDR2 FQGTGA. This CDR3 has 14 amino acids. Here the CDR3 reads CASSFGGTQETQYF. The CDR3 nucleotides read TGTGCCAGCAGCTTTGGAGGGACACAAGAGACCCAGTACTTC.

The chain combines TRBV5-1 with TRBJ1-1; tentatively, D is TRBD1 (5 bases). Germline CDR1 SGHRS, CDR2 YFSETQ. The CDR3 extends over 16 amino acids. V was clipped by 7 bases and J by 3 bases, with 22 bases between them. CDR3 nucleotide sequence: TGCGCCAGCTCGACAGATGGACGTATGGAGGACACTGAAGCTTTCTTT. The encoded protein is CASSTDGRMEDTEAFF.

The chain employs TRBV19 and TRBJ2-7; 9 bases are shared with TRBD1. V was clipped by 5 bases and J by 2 bases; unmatched bases: 7. The germline V gene has CDR1 LNHDA and CDR2 SQIVND (reference sequence). The CDR3 runs to 15 residues. The CDR3 sequence: CASSPMGQGAYEQYF. CDR3 DNA sequence: TGTGCCAGTAGTCCCATGGGACAGGGAGCCTACGAGCAGTACTTC.

The chain joins TRBV5-1 to TRBJ2-6, with a possible D match to TRBD1 (6 bases). CDR3 size: 16 residues. Trimming left V 0 bases short and J 0 bases short, with 7 bases between. The germline gives CDR1 SGHRS, CDR2 YFSETQ. CDR3 sequence: CASSLAGDSGANVLTF. The DNA for the CDR3 is TGCGCCAGCAGCTTGGCAGGGGACTCTGGGGCCAACGTCCTGACTTTC. The full variable domain, in which reference TRBV5-1 and TRBJ2-6 provide the parts outside the CDR3, is KAGVTQTPRYLIKTRGQQVTLSCSPISGHRSVSWYQQTPGQGLQFLFEYFSETQRNKGNFPGRFSGRQFSNSRSEMNVSTLELGDSALYLCASSLAGDSGANVLTFGAGSRLTVL.

The chain employs TRBV6-5 and TRBJ1-5, with TRBD1 identical over 7 bases. V lost 5 bases to trimming and J lost 3 bases; unmatched junction nucleotides: 4. Germline-derived CDR1 and CDR2 are MNHEY and SVGAGI. The CDR3 spans 14 residues. The chain's CDR3 is CASSHRGDNQPQHF. CDR3 DNA: TGTGCCAGCAGTCACAGGGGAGACAATCAGCCCCAGCATTTT.

The genes are TRBV6-5 and TRBJ1-2; 7 bases are shared with TRBD1. Trimming at V came to 6 bases and at J to 4 bases, leaving 8 bases not matched to a gene. The CDR3 loop spans 14 amino acids. Germline V gives CDR1 MNHEY, CDR2 SVGAGI. The CDR3 region is CASRPTGIGYGYTF. CDR3 DNA: TGTGCCAGCAGGCCGACAGGGATCGGCTATGGCTACACCTTC.

Points on this clone: Mismatch with germline at one junction end may stem from a read error. The V gene is TRBV13, the J gene TRBJ2-7, with D uncertain. The length of the CDR3 is 13 residues. The germline V gene has CDR1 PRHDT and CDR2 FYEKMQ (reference sequence). The chain's CDR3 is CASTLGDSYEQYF. The CDR3 DNA follows: TGTGCCAGCACCTTAGGTGACTCCTACGAGCAGTACTTC.

The chain joins TRBV5-4 to TRBJ1-1; perhaps TRBD1 as D (6 bases). The CDR3 sequence is 14 residues long. The V and J ends lost 5 bases and 0 bases respectively, with 11 bases between them. Germline lookup yields CDR1 SGHNT and CDR2 YYREEE (reference sequence). The CDR3 sequence: CASRIQGMNTEAFF. CDR3 DNA: TGTGCCAGCAGGATACAGGGAATGAACACTGAAGCTTTCTTT. Based on the CDR3 plus reference TRBV5-4 and TRBJ1-1, the full variable domain is ETGVTQSPTHLIKTRGQQVTLRCSSQSGHNTVSWYQQALGQGPQFIFQYYREEENGRGNFPPRFSGLQFPNYSSELNVNALELDDSALYLCASRIQGMNTEAFFGQGTRLTVV.

This sequence joins TRBV27 and TRBJ1-2, with 9 bases that match TRBD1. V gave up 6 bases and J gave up 1 base; unmatched junction bases: 6. The germline V gene has CDR1 MNHEY and CDR2 SMNVEV (reference sequence). This CDR3 comprises 15 residues. The CDR3 is CASRKGQGLNYGYTF. Written as DNA, the CDR3 is TGTGCCAGCAGAAAGGGACAGGGCCTTAACTATGGCTACACCTTC.

This rearrangement joins TRBV6-5 to TRBJ2-1; D may be TRBD2 (7 bases). V was cut by 4 bases and J by 2 bases, with 12 bases left in between. The CDR3 length is 15 residues. Germline values: CDR1 MNHEY, CDR2 SVGAGI. For the CDR3, the DNA is TGTGCCAGCAGTTCCCGGGGGGCCCCCTACAATGAGCAGTTCTTC. It codes for CASSSRGAPYNEQFF.

This chain uses TRBV5-1 with TRBJ1-1, with 8 bases lining up with TRBD1. Germline V gene data show CDR1 as SGHRS and CDR2 as YFSETQ. J was trimmed by 4 bases and V by 4 bases; bases with no gene match: 6. The CDR3 runs to 14 residues. The CDR3 DNA follows: TGCGCCAGCAGCCACCGACAGGGGAGCACTGAAGCTTTCTTT. Translation gives CASSHRQGSTEAFF. Combining the CDR3 with reference TRBV5-1 and TRBJ1-1 gives the whole variable domain KAGVTQTPRYLIKTRGQQVTLSCSPISGHRSVSWYQQTPGQGLQFLFEYFSETQRNKGNFPGRFSGRQFSNSRSEMNVSTLELGDSALYLCASSHRQGSTEAFFGQGTRLTVV.

The chain is built from TRBV6-4 and TRBJ1-2, with no clear D. This CDR3 comprises 15 residues. V lost 4 bases and J lost 2, with 14 bases in between. Germline CDR1 MRHNA, CDR2 SNTAGT. The CDR3 sequence: CASSVSPAQNYGYTF. CDR3 in DNA: TGTGCCAGCAGTGTCTCCCCGGCTCAGAACTATGGCTACACCTTC.

The chain employs TRBV28 and TRBJ1-2; TRBD1 is a possible D gene (6 bases). The germline V gene encodes CDR1 MDHEN and CDR2 SYDVKM. V was pared by 5 bases and J by 3 bases, with 13 bases between. The CDR3 runs 14 residues. This CDR3 is CASSVGGGHYGYTF. In DNA form, the CDR3 reads TGTGCCAGCAGTGTAGGGGGGGGACACTATGGCTACACCTTC.

This chain connects TRBV5-5 to TRBJ2-3; D perhaps matches TRBD2 (5 bases). Trimming removed 1 base at V and 0 bases at J, with 9 bases between. The germline V gene encodes CDR1 SGHKS and CDR2 YYEKEE (reference sequence). The CDR3 loop spans 15 amino acids. CDR3 in amino acids: CASSLLAISTDTQYF. CDR3 in DNA: TGTGCCAGCAGCTTGCTAGCAATCAGCACAGATACGCAGTATTTT.

V usage is TRBV27 and J usage is TRBJ1-2; TRBD1 aligns across 10 bases. With 3 bases clipped from V and 6 bases from J, the junction kept 4 bases outside the gene matches. CDR1 is MNHEY and CDR2 is SMNVEV in the germline V gene (reference sequence). The CDR3 sequence is 14 residues long. The CDR3 is CASSLDRGKDGYTF. CDR3 coding DNA: TGTGCCAGCAGTTTGGACAGGGGGAAAGATGGCTACACCTTC.

The V gene is TRBV10-1, the J gene TRBJ1-1; D unclear. Looked up from germline, CDR1 is WNHNN and CDR2 is SYGVQD (reference sequence). With 3 bases removed from V and 4 bases from J, the gap between germline ends came to 6 bases. The CDR3 is 12 amino acids. The CDR3 region is CASSDRVTEAFF. The DNA of the CDR3 is TGCGCCAGCAGTGACCGGGTCACTGAAGCTTTCTTT.

The chain uses TRBV5-1 and TRBJ2-5; 7 bases align to TRBD1. This CDR3 comprises 17 residues. Trimming took 1 base from V and 2 from J; bases not matched to a gene: 11. Germline CDR1 reads SGHRS; CDR2 reads YFSETQ. The CDR3 DNA reads TGCGCCAGCAGCTTGAGGAACCCGACAGGGATACAAGAGACCCAGTACTTC. Its translation is CASSLRNPTGIQETQYF.

This chain joins TRBV6-5 and TRBJ2-3, with D possibly matching TRBD2 (6 bases). V lost 4 bases to trimming and J lost 7 bases, with 12 bases between them. Germline V lookup: CDR1 MNHEY, CDR2 SVGAGI. The CDR3 spans 13 residues. CDR3 residues: CASSFGLPNTQYF. CDR3 DNA: TGTGCCAGCAGTTTTGGACTACCAAATACGCAGTATTTT.

The V gene is TRBV9, the J gene TRBJ2-5; no clear D. Trimming removed 0 bases from V and 4 bases from J, with 7 bases in between. The length of the CDR3 is 13 residues. The germline CDR1 and CDR2 sequences are SGDLS and YYNGEE. The CDR3 sequence is CASSVDRRETQYF. CDR3 bases: TGTGCCAGCAGCGTAGATCGTCGAGAGACCCAGTACTTC.